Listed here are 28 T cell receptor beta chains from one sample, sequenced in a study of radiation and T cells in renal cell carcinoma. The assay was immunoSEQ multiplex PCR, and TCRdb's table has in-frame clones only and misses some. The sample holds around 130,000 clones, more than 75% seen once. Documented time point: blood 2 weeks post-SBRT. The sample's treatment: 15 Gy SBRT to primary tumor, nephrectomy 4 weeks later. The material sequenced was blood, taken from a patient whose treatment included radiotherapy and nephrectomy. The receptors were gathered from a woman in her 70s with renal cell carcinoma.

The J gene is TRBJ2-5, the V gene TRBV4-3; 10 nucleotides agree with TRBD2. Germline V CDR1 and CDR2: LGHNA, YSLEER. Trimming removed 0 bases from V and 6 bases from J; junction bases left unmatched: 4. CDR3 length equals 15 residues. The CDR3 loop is CASSQEPAGGQTQYF. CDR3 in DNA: TGCGCCAGCAGCCAAGAACCAGCGGGGGGGCAGACCCAGTACTTC.

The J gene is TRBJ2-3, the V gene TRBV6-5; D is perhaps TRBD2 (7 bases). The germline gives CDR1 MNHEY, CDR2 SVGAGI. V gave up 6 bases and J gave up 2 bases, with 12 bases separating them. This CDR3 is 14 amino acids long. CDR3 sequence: CASSSGGLTDTQYF. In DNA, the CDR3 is TGTGCCAGCAGCTCCGGGGGGCTCACAGATACGCAGTATTTT.

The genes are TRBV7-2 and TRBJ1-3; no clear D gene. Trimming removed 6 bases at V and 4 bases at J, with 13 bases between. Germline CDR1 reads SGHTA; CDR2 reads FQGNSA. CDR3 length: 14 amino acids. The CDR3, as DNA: TGTGCCAGCAGGTCAGCGACGGGGGGAAACACCATATATTTT. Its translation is CASRSATGGNTIYF.

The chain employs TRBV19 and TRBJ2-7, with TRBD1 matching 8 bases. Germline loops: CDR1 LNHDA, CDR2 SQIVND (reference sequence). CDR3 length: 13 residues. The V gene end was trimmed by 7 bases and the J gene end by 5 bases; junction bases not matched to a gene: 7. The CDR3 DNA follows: TGTGCCAGTAAGGCAGGGGGCGGCCACGAGCAGTACTTC. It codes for CASKAGGGHEQYF.

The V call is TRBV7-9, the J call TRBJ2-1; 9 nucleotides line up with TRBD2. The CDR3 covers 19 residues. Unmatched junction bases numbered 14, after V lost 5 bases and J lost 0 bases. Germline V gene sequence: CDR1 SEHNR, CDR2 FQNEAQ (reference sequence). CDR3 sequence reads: CASSQGQLAGPDSYNEQFF. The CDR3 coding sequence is TGTGCCAGCAGCCAAGGGCAACTAGCGGGCCCCGACTCCTACAATGAGCAGTTCTTC. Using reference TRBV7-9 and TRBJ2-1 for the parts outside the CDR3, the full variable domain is DTGVSQNPRHKITKRGQNVTFRCDPISEHNRLYWYRQTLGQGPEFLTYFQNEAQLEKSRLLSDRFSAERPKGSFSTLEIQRTEQGDSAMYLCASSQGQLAGPDSYNEQFFGPGTRLTVL.

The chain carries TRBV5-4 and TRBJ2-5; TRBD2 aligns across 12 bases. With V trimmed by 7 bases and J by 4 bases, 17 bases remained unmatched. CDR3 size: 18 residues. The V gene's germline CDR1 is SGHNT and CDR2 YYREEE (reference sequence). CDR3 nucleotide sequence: TGTGCCAGCGCCTCAAGGGCTAGCGGGGGGGCCCGGGGAGAGACCCAGTACTTC. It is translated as CASASRASGGARGETQYF.

The CDR3 DNA reads as TGTGCCAGCAGCTTGGGGCAGATCATGAACACTGAAGCTTTCTTT. As protein: CASSLGQIMNTEAFF. V and J are TRBV5-8 and TRBJ1-1; D unresolved. Trimming shortened V by 0 bases and J by 0 bases, and 9 bases separated the two germline ends. The V gene's germline CDR1 is SGHTS and CDR2 YDEGEE. CDR3 length: 15 residues.

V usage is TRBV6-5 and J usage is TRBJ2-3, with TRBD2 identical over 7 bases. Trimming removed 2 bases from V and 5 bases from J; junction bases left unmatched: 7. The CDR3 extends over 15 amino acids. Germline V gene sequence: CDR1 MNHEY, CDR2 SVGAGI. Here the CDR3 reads CASSYGGGFRDTQYF. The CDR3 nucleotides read TGTGCCAGCAGTTACGGGGGAGGGTTCCGAGATACGCAGTATTTT.

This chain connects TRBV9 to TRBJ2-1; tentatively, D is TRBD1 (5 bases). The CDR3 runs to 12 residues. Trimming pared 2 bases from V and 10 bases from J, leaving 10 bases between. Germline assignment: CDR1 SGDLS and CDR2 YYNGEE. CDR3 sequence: CASSVYRQEQFF. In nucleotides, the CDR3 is TGTGCCAGCAGCGTCTACCGACAGGAGCAGTTCTTC.

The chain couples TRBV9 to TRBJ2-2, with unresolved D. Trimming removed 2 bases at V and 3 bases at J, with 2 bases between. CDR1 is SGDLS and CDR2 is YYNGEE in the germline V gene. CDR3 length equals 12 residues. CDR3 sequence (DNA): TGTGCCAGCAGCGTTTACACCGGGGAGCTGTTTTTT. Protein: CASSVYTGELFF.

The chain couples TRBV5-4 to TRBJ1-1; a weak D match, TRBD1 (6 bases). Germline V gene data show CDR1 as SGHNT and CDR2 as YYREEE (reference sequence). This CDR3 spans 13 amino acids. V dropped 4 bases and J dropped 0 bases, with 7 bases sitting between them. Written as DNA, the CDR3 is TGTGCCAGCAGCAGACAGGTGAACACTGAAGCTTTCTTT. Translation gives CASSRQVNTEAFF.

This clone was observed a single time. The CDR3 loop is CASSQGTGSEKLFF. DNA of the CDR3: TGCGCCAGCAGCCAGGGGACAGGGAGCGAAAAACTGTTTTTT. This chain links TRBV4-1 with TRBJ1-4, with TRBD1 matching 9 bases. Germline lookup yields CDR1 MGHRA and CDR2 YSYEKL. V was clipped by 3 bases and J by 8 bases; unmatched bases: 4. This CDR3 contains 14 residues.

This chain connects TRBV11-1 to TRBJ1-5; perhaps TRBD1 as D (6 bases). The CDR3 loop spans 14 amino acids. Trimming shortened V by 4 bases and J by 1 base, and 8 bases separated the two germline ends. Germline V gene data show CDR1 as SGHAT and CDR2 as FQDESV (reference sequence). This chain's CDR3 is CASSSDSSNQPQHF. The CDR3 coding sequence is TGTGCCAGCAGCTCGGACAGCAGCAATCAGCCCCAGCATTTT.

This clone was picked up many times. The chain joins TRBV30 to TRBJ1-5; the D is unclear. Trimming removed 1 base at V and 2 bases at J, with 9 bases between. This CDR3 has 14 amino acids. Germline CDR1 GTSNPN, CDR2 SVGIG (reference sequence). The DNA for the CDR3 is TGTGCCTGGAGTGAAATAACAGGCAATCAGCCCCAGCATTTT. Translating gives CAWSEITGNQPQHF.

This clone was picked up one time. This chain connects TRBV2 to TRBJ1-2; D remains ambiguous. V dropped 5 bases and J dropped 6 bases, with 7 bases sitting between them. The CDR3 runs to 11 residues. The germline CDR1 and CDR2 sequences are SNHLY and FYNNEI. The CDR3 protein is CASSRRDGYTF. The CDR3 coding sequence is TGTGCCAGCAGTAGGCGGGATGGCTACACCTTC.

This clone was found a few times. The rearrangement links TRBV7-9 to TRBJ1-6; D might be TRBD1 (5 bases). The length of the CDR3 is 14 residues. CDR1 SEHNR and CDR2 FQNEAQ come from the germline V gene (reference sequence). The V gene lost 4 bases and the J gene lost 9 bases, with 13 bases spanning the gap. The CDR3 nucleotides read TGTGCCAGCAGCTCACCCCAGGGTTTTTCACCCCTCCACTTT. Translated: CASSSPQGFSPLHF. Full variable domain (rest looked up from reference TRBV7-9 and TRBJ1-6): DTGVSQNPRHKITKRGQNVTFRCDPISEHNRLYWYRQTLGQGPEFLTYFQNEAQLEKSRLLSDRFSAERPKGSFSTLEIQRTEQGDSAMYLCASSSPQGFSPLHFGNGTRLTVT.

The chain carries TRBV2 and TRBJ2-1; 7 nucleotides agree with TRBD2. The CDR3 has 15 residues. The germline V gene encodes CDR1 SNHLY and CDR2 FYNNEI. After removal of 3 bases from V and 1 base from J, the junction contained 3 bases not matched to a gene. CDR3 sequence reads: CASSERGSSYNEQFF. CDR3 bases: TGTGCCAGCAGTGAGCGGGGGTCTTCCTACAATGAGCAGTTCTTC.

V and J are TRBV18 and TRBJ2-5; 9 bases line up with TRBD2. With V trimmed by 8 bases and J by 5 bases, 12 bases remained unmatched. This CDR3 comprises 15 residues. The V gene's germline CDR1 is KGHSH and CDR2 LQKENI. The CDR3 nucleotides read TGTGCCAGCCGAACTTCAGCGGGGGGCCGCGAGACCCAGTACTTC. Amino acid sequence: CASRTSAGGRETQYF.

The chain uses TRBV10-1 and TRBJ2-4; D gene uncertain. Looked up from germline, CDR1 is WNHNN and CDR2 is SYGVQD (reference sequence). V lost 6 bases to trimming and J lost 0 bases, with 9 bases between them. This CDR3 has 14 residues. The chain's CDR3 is CASSSTLAKNIQYF. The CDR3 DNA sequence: TGCGCCAGCAGCTCTACGTTAGCCAAAAACATTCAGTACTTC.

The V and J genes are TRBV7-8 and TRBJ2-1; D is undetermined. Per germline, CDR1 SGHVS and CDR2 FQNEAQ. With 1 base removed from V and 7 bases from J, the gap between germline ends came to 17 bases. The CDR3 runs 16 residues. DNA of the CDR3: TGTGCCAGCAGCTTAGTTTCCGGAAGGCATGGTAATGAGCAGTTCTTC. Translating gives CASSLVSGRHGNEQFF.

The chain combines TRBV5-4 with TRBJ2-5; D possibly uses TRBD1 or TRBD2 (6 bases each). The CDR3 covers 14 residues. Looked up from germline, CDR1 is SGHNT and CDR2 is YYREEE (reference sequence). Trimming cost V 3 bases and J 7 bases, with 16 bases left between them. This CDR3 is CASSSGADQVTQYF. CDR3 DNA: TGTGCCAGCAGCTCGGGGGCGGATCAGGTGACCCAGTACTTC.

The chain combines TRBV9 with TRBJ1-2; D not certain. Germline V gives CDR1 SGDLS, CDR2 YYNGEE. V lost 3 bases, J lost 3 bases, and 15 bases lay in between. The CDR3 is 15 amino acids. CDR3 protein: CASSADLLVDYGYTF. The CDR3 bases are TGTGCCAGCAGCGCGGACCTCCTAGTCGACTATGGCTACACCTTC.

The CDR3 DNA is TGTGCCAGCAGTGCTGGCAGGCAGTCTGGAAACACCATATATTTT. Its translation: CASSAGRQSGNTIYF. The genes are TRBV2 and TRBJ1-3; D gene unclear. The germline V gene encodes CDR1 SNHLY and CDR2 FYNNEI. V lost 4 bases, J lost 1 base, and 11 bases lay in between. The CDR3 has 15 residues.

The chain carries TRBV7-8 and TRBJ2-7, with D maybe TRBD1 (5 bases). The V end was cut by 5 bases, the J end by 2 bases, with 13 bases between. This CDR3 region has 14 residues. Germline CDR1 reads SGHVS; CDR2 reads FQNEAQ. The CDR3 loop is CASSLSDSTYEQYF. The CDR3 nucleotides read TGTGCCAGCAGCCTTTCCGACAGCACCTACGAGCAGTACTTC.

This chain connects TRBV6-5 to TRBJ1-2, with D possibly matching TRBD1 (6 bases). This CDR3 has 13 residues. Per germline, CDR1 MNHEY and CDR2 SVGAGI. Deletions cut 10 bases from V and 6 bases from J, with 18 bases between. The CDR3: CATQNPGVDGYTF. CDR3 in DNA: TGTGCCACACAAAACCCAGGGGTTGATGGCTACACCTTC.

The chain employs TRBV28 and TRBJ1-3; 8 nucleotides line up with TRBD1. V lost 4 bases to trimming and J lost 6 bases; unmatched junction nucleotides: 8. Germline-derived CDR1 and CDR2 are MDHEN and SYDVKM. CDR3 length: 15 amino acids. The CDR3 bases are TGTGCCAGCAGTTACAACGGACAGGGCGAAAACACCATATATTTT. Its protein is CASSYNGQGENTIYF.

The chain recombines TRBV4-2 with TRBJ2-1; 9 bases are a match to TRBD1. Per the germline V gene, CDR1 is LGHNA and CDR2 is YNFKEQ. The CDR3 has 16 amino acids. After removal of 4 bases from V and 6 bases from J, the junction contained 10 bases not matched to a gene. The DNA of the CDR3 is TGTGCCAGCAGCCCTGACGTGGGGACAGGGTTCAATGAGCAGTTCTTC. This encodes CASSPDVGTGFNEQFF.

The CDR3 nucleotides read TGTGCCAGCAGCAAAGGGACAGGGGACTATGGCTACACCTTC. Translated, it gives CASSKGTGDYGYTF. The genes are TRBV21-1 and TRBJ1-2; TRBD1, the table's D call, lacks a check against the DNA. TRBV21-1 is reported as a pseudogene. This CDR3 is 14 amino acids long.